The sequence of this TCR beta chain was determined in a study of Ad26.COV2.S vaccination and SARS-CoV-2 variants. Overall study: COV1001, an Ad26.COV2.S trial, supplied this vaccine-arm donor. Study findings and constraints: Greater spike-specific TCR breadth was seen in vaccine recipients than in placebo recipients.

Treatment given: some 20 received Ad26.COV2.S at low or high dose, single or two shots; 5 received placebo; per-sample allocation not given. Day 63 after the first vaccine or placebo injection was the time point for sampling. The germline V gene encodes CDR1 MNHEY and CDR2 SVGEGT. Trimming took 6 bases from V and 0 from J; bases not matched to a gene: 7. This CDR3 region has 16 residues. The assay was immunoSEQ multiplex PCR, and TCRdb's table has in-frame clones only and misses some. Found here are about 350,000 clones, roughly 81% of them singletons; the top ten hold approximately 3.5%. This clone was seen a single time. Its antigen is as yet unknown.

The chain has TRBV6-2 or TRBV6-3 and TRBJ2-2, with 7 bases lining up with TRBD1. This TCR was sampled from a person aged 18 to 65 who received the Ad26.COV2.S COVID-19 vaccine or a placebo. The input for sequencing was peripheral blood, taken in a trial of Ad26.COV2.S vaccine versus placebo. The chain's CDR3 is CASSGYRGPNTGELFF. CDR3 coding DNA: TGTGCCAGCAGCGGATACAGGGGCCCGAACACCGGGGAGCTGTTTTTT.